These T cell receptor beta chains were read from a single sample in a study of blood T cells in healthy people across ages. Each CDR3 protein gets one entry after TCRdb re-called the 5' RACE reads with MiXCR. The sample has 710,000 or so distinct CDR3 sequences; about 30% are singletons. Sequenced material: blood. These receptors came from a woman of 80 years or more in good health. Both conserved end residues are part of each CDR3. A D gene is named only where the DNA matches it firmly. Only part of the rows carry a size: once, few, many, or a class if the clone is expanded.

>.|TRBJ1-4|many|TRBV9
TGTGCCAGCAGCTCTCCCGGTCTAAATGAAAAACTGTTTTTT
CASSSPGLNEKLFF
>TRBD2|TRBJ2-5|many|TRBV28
TGTGCCAGCAGCGGGACTAGCGGGGGGGCGGCGACCCAGTACTTC
CASSGTSGGAATQYF
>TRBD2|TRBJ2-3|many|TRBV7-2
TGTGCCAGCAGCCCCCGGCTAGCGGGGGTGTATACGCAGTATTTT
CASSPRLAGVYTQYF
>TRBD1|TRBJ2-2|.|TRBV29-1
TGCAGCGCTGGACAGGGTGGAAACACCGGGGAGCTGTTTTTT
CSAGQGGNTGELFF
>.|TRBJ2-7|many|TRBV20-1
TGCAGTGCTGAGCCTAAGGGGGGGCAGATCTACGAGCAGTACTTC
CSAEPKGGQIYEQYF
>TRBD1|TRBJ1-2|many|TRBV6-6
TGTGCCAGCAGTCCGGGACAGGGGCCAGTGAAGGGCTACACCTTC
CASSPGQGPVKGYTF
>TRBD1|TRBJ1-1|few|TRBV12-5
TGTGCTAGTGGCCCCACGGGACAGGGAGGAATGAACACTGAAGCTTTCTTT
CASGPTGQGGMNTEAFF
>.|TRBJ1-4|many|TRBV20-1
TGCAGTGCTAAAGACCTACAGGGATATGCAACTAATGAAAAACTGTTTTTT
CSAKDLQGYATNEKLFF
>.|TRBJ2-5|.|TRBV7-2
TGTGCCAGCAGCTTAGTGTCTGTGGAAGAGACCCAGTACTTC
CASSLVSVEETQYF
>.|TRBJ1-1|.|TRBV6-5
TGTGCCAGCAGTTACTCAGGGGAAGTCACTGAAGCTTTCTTT
CASSYSGEVTEAFF
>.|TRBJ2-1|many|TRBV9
TGTGCCAGCAGCGTAGCGGGTCGCGCGGAGTACAATGAGCAGTTCTTC
CASSVAGRAEYNEQFF
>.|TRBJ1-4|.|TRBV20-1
TGCAGCCTCAGGGCAGCCCTAGAAAAACTGTTTTTT
CSLRAALEKLFF
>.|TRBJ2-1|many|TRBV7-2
TGTGCCAGCAGCTTATTAGGGATTGAGCAGTTCTTC
CASSLLGIEQFF
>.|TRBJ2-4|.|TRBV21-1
TGTGCCAGGTCAGGGGAAGGAAAGGAGAAAGTTGCTCTAGCCAAAAACATTCAGTACTTC
CARSGEGKEKVALAKNIQYF
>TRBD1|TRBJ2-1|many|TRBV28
TGTGCCAGCAGTTTGGGGGACAGGGTCCCTTACAATGAGCAGTTCTTC
CASSLGDRVPYNEQFF
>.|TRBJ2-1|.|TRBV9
TGTGCCAGCAGCGTAGGGGGGCCCGATTACAATGAGCAGTTCTTC
CASSVGGPDYNEQFF
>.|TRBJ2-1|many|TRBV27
TGTGCCAGCAGTTTATGGGATCGGGCCGCTCCGAGGAATGAGCAGTTCTTC
CASSLWDRAAPRNEQFF
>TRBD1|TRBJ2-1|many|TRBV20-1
TGCAGTGCTAGTGCACCCCGGGACAGGGGGCAGGAGCAGTTCTTC
CSASAPRDRGQEQFF
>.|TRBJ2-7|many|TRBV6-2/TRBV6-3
TGTGCCAGCAGTCCCCACGGACGTACGAGCTCCTACGAGCAGTACTTC
CASSPHGRTSSYEQYF
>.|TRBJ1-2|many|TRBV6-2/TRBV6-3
TGTGCCAGCAGGCCAGGGGAAGTTGGCTACACCTTC
CASRPGEVGYTF
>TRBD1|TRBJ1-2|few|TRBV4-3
TGCGCCAGCAGCCAAGCCCACCGGACAGGGGGAACATATGGCTACACCTTC
CASSQAHRTGGTYGYTF
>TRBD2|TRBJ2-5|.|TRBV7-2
TGTGCCAGCAGCGTCGGGACTAGCGGGGGCGAGACCCAGTACTTC
CASSVGTSGGETQYF
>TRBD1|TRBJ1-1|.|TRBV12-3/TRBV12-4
TGTGCCAGCAGCCGACAGGGACAGCCGAACACTGAAGCTTTCTTT
CASSRQGQPNTEAFF
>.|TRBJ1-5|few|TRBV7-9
TGTGCCAGCAGCTTATCGGGCGGGGACCTATATAGCAATCAGCCCCAGCATTTT
CASSLSGGDLYSNQPQHF
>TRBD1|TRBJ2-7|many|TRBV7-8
TGTGCCAGCAGCCCCCGGGATTGGACAGGGTACGAGCAGTACTTC
CASSPRDWTGYEQYF
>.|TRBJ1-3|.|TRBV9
TGTGCCAGCAGCGTTTCCTCCCTAGGACCTGGAAACACCATATATTTT
CASSVSSLGPGNTIYF
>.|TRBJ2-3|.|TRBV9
TGTGCCAGCAGCGCCCCTACTGCGGGCACAGATACGCAGTATTTT
CASSAPTAGTDTQYF
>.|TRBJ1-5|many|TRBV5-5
TGTGCCAGCAGCTTAGGGACGCCCGACTATAGCAATCAGCCCCAGCATTTT
CASSLGTPDYSNQPQHF
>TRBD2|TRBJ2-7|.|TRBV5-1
TGCACCAGCAGCTACACCGGGACTAGCATTTTCAATGAGCAGTACTTC
CTSSYTGTSIFNEQYF
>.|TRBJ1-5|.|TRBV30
TGTGCCTGGAGTGTATCTTGGGGGACGAATCAGCCCCAGCATTTT
CAWSVSWGTNQPQHF
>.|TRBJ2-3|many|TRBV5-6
TGTGCCAGCAGCTTGATCGGGGCCTCCCTCACAGATACGCAGTATTTT
CASSLIGASLTDTQYF
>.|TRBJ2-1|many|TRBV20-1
TGCAGTGCTTCGGACGGCAATGAGCAGTTCTTC
CSASDGNEQFF
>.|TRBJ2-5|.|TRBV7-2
TGTGCCAGCAGCGACACTAGGAGGCTCGAGACCCAGTACTTC
CASSDTRRLETQYF
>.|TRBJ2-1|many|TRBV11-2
TGTGCCAGCAGCTTAGAAGGTAGAAAGCAGTTCTTC
CASSLEGRKQFF
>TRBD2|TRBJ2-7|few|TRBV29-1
TGCAACGTTGCTAGCGGGGAGAGGAATGAGCAGTACTTC
CNVASGERNEQYF
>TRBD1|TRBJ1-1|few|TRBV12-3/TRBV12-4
TGTGCCAGCAGAACCGGGACAGGGCGGACTTTCTTT
CASRTGTGRTFF
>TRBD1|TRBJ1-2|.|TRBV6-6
TGTGCCGGTCGACAGGGGCGCGAGAACTGTGGCTACACCTTC
CAGRQGRENCGYTF
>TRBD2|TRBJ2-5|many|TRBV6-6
TGTGCCAGCAGTTACGGGGGCGGGGGGACGGAGACCCAGTACTTC
CASSYGGGGTETQYF
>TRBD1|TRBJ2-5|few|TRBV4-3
TGCGCCAGCAGCCAGGTTGACAGGGGCTACAATGAGCAGTACTTC
CASSQVDRGYNEQYF